Sequencing of this TCR beta chain was carried out in a study of T cells in Graves' hyperthyroidism and ophthalmopathy. Study context: Blood from the periphery was taken at initial diagnosis, before any treatment.

TCR beta CDR3 region amplification was performed from RNA transcripts. HTBI primers drove first-round RT-PCR of the TCR CDR3. TCRdb independently ran MiXCR on the multiplex PCR reads; one entry per CDR3 protein. This sample has around 380,000 distinct CDR3 sequences, with approximately 13% found just once. Uncontrolled infections, other autoimmune diseases, pregnancy or lactation led to exclusion of patients. The blood was taken when hyperthyroidism was first diagnosed, before any ophthalmopathy symptoms showed up. The sample taken for sequencing was blood. The sequence was collected from a young man with Graves' hyperthyroidism that later progressed to Graves' ophthalmopathy.

The CDR3 DNA is TGTGCCAGCAGTACACTTACTGAAGCTTTCTTT. It encodes CASSTLTEAFF. The chain carries TRBV28 and TRBJ1-1; D not resolved. This CDR3 is 11 amino acids long. V lost 5 bases, J lost 5 bases, and 6 bases lay in between. Per germline, CDR1 MDHEN and CDR2 SYDVKM.